What follows are 27 T cell receptor beta chains derived from one specimen sequenced in a study of blood T cell repertoires in COVID-19. Assay used: immunoSEQ multiplex PCR; TCRdb lists only in-frame clones, some missing. This table has 85,000 to 120,000 clones, over 55% appearing once. Sequencing was performed on peripheral blood. The receptor set was obtained from a human donor with acute or convalescent COVID-19. The donor label of this sample is uncertain.

The V gene is TRBV20-1, the J gene TRBJ2-3, with 7 bases aligning to TRBD1. Germline CDR1 DFQATT, CDR2 SNEGSKA (reference sequence). The CDR3 has 15 residues. The V gene end was trimmed by 3 bases and the J gene end by 1 base; junction bases not matched to a gene: 7. CDR3 sequence reads: CSASNAGGGTDTQYF. The CDR3 DNA reads TGCAGTGCTAGTAACGCAGGGGGTGGCACAGATACGCAGTATTTT.

This chain uses TRBV4-1 with TRBJ2-5, with D unclear. This CDR3 is 16 amino acids long. V dropped 2 bases and J dropped 1 base, with 14 bases sitting between them. The germline CDR1 and CDR2 sequences are MGHRA and YSYEKL. This chain's CDR3 is CASSQWALRSQETQYF. CDR3 sequence (DNA): TGCGCCAGCAGCCAATGGGCATTAAGGTCCCAAGAGACCCAGTACTTC.

This clone was seen once. The chain has TRBV7-8 and TRBJ2-2; 9 nucleotides align to TRBD2. J was trimmed by 2 bases and V by 5 bases; bases with no gene match: 6. Germline V gives CDR1 SGHVS, CDR2 FQNEAQ. The CDR3 loop spans 16 amino acids. The DNA of the CDR3 is TGTGCCAGCAGCCGCGTGGGACTAGCCAACACCGGGGAGCTGTTTTTT. Amino acids: CASSRVGLANTGELFF.

The chain links TRBV29-1 to TRBJ2-1; 13 bases fit TRBD2. Germline V gene lookup returns CDR1 SQVTM and CDR2 ANQGSEA. The trim removed 7 bases at V and 8 bases at J, leaving 8 bases unmatched. This CDR3 spans 14 amino acids. This CDR3 reads CSGETSGGIYEQFF. The CDR3, as DNA: TGCAGCGGGGAGACTAGCGGGGGGATCTATGAGCAGTTCTTC.

This clone was recorded at least ten times. The chain combines TRBV10-3 with TRBJ1-6; the match to TRBD1 covers 8 bases. This CDR3 is built from 16 residues. With V trimmed by 0 bases and J by 10 bases, 8 bases remained unmatched. Germline CDR1 ENHRY, CDR2 SYGVKD. CDR3 sequence reads: CAISESIGTGPSPLHF. CDR3 bases: TGTGCCATCAGTGAGTCGATCGGGACAGGACCGTCACCCCTCCACTTT.

The chain recombines TRBV6-5 with TRBJ2-1, with 7 bases fitting TRBD1. The CDR3 extends over 14 amino acids. From germline, CDR1 is MNHEY and CDR2 SVGAGI. After removal of 7 bases from V and 4 bases from J, the junction contained 7 bases not matched to a gene. The CDR3 DNA reads as TGTGCCAGCAAGGACCGGGACAGATACAATGAGCAGTTCTTC. This translates into CASKDRDRYNEQFF.

The genes are TRBV5-4 and TRBJ1-2; the D is unclear. The ends were cut back, 1 base at V and 4 bases at J, with 11 bases in the middle. From germline, CDR1 is SGHNT and CDR2 YYREEE (reference sequence). The CDR3 totals 14 residues. CDR3 sequence: CASSLSSTPYGYTF. Written as DNA, the CDR3 is TGTGCCAGCAGCTTGAGTTCCACTCCCTATGGCTACACCTTC.

This chain connects TRBV5-1 to TRBJ1-1; no firm D call. V was cut by 0 bases and J by 0 bases, with 9 bases left in between. CDR1 is SGHRS and CDR2 is YFSETQ in the germline V gene. There are 15 residues in the CDR3. The CDR3 DNA reads as TGCGCCAGCAGCTTGGGATCGGGATTGAACACTGAAGCTTTCTTT. Translated: CASSLGSGLNTEAFF.

The chain combines TRBV5-1 with TRBJ2-5; maybe TRBD1 (5 bases). Trimming removed 1 base at V and 1 base at J, with 14 bases between. The CDR3 runs 16 residues. In germline, CDR1 is SGHRS, CDR2 YFSETQ. CDR3 DNA: TGCGCCAGCAGCTTGAGTGTTAGTGGGGCCCAAGAGACCCAGTACTTC. Translation gives CASSLSVSGAQETQYF.

This clone was counted only a few times. The genes are TRBV2 and TRBJ1-1, with TRBD1 as a possible D gene (5 bases). CDR1 is SNHLY, CDR2 FYNNEI, per germline. The V end was cut by 6 bases, the J end by 1 base, with 9 bases between. The CDR3 is 13 amino acids. The CDR3 sequence is CASRHDRNTEAFF. CDR3 DNA sequence: TGTGCCAGCAGACACGACAGGAACACTGAAGCTTTCTTT.

The chain employs TRBV5-5 and TRBJ1-4, with D uncertain. This CDR3 has 15 amino acids. Germline V gene sequence: CDR1 SGHKS, CDR2 YYEKEE (reference sequence). Deletions cut 4 bases from V and 8 bases from J, with 18 bases between. The CDR3 bases are TGTGCCAGCAGCCGGCGAGGCGTCCCGACGGAAAAACTGTTTTTT. Translation gives CASSRRGVPTEKLFF.

The rearrangement links TRBV2 to TRBJ1-2; D uncertain. Germline V gene sequence: CDR1 SNHLY, CDR2 FYNNEI. The CDR3 extends over 16 amino acids. V dropped 2 bases and J dropped 0 bases, with 13 bases sitting between them. CDR3 bases: TGTGCCAGCAGTGAACCGTACGATCAGACTAACTATGGCTACACCTTC. Translation gives CASSEPYDQTNYGYTF.

The V call is TRBV2, the J call TRBJ1-2; 8 bases are a match to TRBD1. V was pared by 6 bases and J by 7 bases, with 16 bases of the junction left unmatched. CDR3 length: 16 amino acids. In germline, CDR1 is SNHLY, CDR2 FYNNEI. CDR3 sequence: CASSDGQGRKAPGYTF. In nucleotides, the CDR3 is TGTGCCAGCAGCGACGGACAGGGACGAAAGGCACCTGGCTACACCTTC.

This sequence joins TRBV7-3 and TRBJ2-7, with D possibly TRBD2 on 5 matching bases. This CDR3 spans 13 amino acids. Trimming stripped 0 bases from V and 6 bases from J, with 9 bases between. CDR1 is SGHTA, CDR2 FQGTGA, per germline. The CDR3 loop reads CASSLTAGFEQYF. The CDR3 DNA sequence: TGTGCCAGCAGCTTAACTGCGGGTTTCGAGCAGTACTTC.

The chain links TRBV7-2 to TRBJ2-1, with a weak D call TRBD2 (7 bases). CDR1 SGHTA and CDR2 FQGNSA come from the germline V gene. The CDR3 sequence is 14 residues long. V was pared by 0 bases and J by 8 bases, with 11 bases between. CDR3 bases: TGTGCCAGCAGCTTAGCGGGGGGGCATTATGAGCAGTTCTTC. This translates into CASSLAGGHYEQFF.

The rearrangement uses TRBV2 and TRBJ1-1; TRBD1 is a possible D gene (6 bases). The CDR3 has 11 amino acids. The germline gives CDR1 SNHLY, CDR2 FYNNEI. The V gene lost 3 bases and the J gene lost 9 bases, with 8 bases spanning the gap. The CDR3 DNA is TGTGCCAGCAGTGATGGGGGCCAAGCTTTCTTT. Protein: CASSDGGQAFF.

This clone was seen a handful of times. The chain combines TRBV5-4 with TRBJ1-2, with a tentative D call TRBD1 (6 bases). V was cut by 3 bases and J by 6 bases, with 12 bases left in between. Germline lookup yields CDR1 SGHNT and CDR2 YYREEE (reference sequence). The CDR3 consists of 13 residues. The CDR3: CASSSRGANGYTF. The CDR3 region has the DNA TGTGCCAGCAGCTCCCGGGGGGCCAATGGCTACACCTTC.

The rearrangement uses TRBV4-1 and TRBJ2-7, with 9 bases that match TRBD2. The CDR3 has 15 amino acids. Germline CDR1 and CDR2: MGHRA and YSYEKL. V shed 3 bases, J shed 3 bases, and the junction held 6 bases outside the gene matches. DNA of the CDR3: TGCGCCAGCAGCCACAAACCTAGCGGGGTCTACGAGCAGTACTTC. Its protein is CASSHKPSGVYEQYF.

The gene calls are TRBV7-8 and TRBJ2-2; possible D gene TRBD2, 5 bases. V shed 8 bases and J shed 0 bases, with 10 bases lying between them. Germline lookup yields CDR1 SGHVS and CDR2 FQNEAQ. This CDR3 contains 14 residues. CDR3: CASRRAANTGELFF. CDR3 sequence (DNA): TGTGCCAGCCGTAGAGCGGCGAACACCGGGGAGCTGTTTTTT.

This chain connects TRBV2 to TRBJ1-5, with TRBD1 as a possible D gene (6 bases). Germline assignment: CDR1 SNHLY and CDR2 FYNNEI. V shed 5 bases and J shed 8 bases, with 13 bases lying between them. There are 13 residues in the CDR3. The CDR3 nucleotides read TGTGCCAGCAGTACAGGGTTAGGTAAGCCCCAGCATTTT. The encoded protein is CASSTGLGKPQHF.

The DNA for the CDR3 is TGTGCCAGCAGCCGGACATCTGGAAACACCATATATTTT. This sequence encodes CASSRTSGNTIYF. The J gene is TRBJ1-3, the V gene TRBV12-3 or TRBV12-4, with a weak D call TRBD1 (5 bases). The CDR3 totals 13 residues. V lost 6 bases and J 1 base, leaving 7 bases between the germline ends.

This chain uses TRBV2 with TRBJ2-7; a possible D gene is TRBD2 (6 bases). Germline loops: CDR1 SNHLY, CDR2 FYNNEI. CDR3 length: 13 residues. Trimming stripped 8 bases from V and 5 bases from J, with 16 bases between. In nucleotides, the CDR3 is TGTGCCAGCTCCTTCGGCGGGGTGAACGAGCAGTACGTC. This codes for CASSFGGVNEQYV.

CDR3 loop: CASSLGSRFNEQFF. The CDR3, as DNA: TGTGCCAGCAGTTTAGGGAGCCGATTCAATGAGCAGTTCTTC. The V call is TRBV27, the J call TRBJ2-1, with D maybe TRBD2 (5 bases). The CDR3 covers 14 residues. The germline CDR1 and CDR2 sequences are MNHEY and SMNVEV (reference sequence). V lost 2 bases, J lost 6 bases, and 11 bases lay in between.

The chain uses TRBV5-1 and TRBJ1-6; D unresolved. Trimming took 0 bases from V and 6 from J, leaving 10 bases between them. The CDR3 contains 15 residues. Germline V CDR1 and CDR2: SGHRS, YFSETQ. Here the CDR3 DNA reads TGCGCCAGCAGCTTGGTCCCCGGACTTAATTCACCCCTCCACTTT. Translating gives CASSLVPGLNSPLHF.

The chain couples TRBV7-8 to TRBJ2-1; 11 bases are a match to TRBD2. The V gene end was trimmed by 4 bases and the J gene end by 0 bases; junction bases not matched to a gene: 8. This CDR3 is built from 18 residues. The germline gives CDR1 SGHVS, CDR2 FQNEAQ. In DNA, the CDR3 is TGTGCCAGCAGCTCCAGACTAGCGGGGCCTAGCTCCTACAATGAGCAGTTCTTC. Translating gives CASSSRLAGPSSYNEQFF.

J is TRBJ2-1 and V is TRBV27, with D perhaps TRBD1 (6 bases). Germline V CDR1 and CDR2: MNHEY, SMNVEV (reference sequence). The CDR3 length is 15 residues. Deletions cut 2 bases from V and 2 bases from J, with 10 bases between. The CDR3 reads CASSLQQGTYNEQFF. In DNA form, the CDR3 reads TGTGCCAGCAGTTTACAACAGGGCACCTACAATGAGCAGTTCTTC.

This clone was detected a few times. The chain recombines TRBV2 with TRBJ2-1; 11 bases are shared with TRBD1. There are 17 residues in the CDR3. The V gene's germline CDR1 is SNHLY and CDR2 FYNNEI. V gave up 6 bases and J gave up 7 bases; unmatched junction bases: 14. The CDR3 sequence is CASRTLRDRGARNEQFF. The CDR3 DNA sequence: TGTGCCAGCAGAACACTCCGGGACAGGGGGGCGAGGAATGAGCAGTTCTTC.